This T cell receptor (beta chain) was documented in a study of blood T cell repertoires in COVID-19. Study summary: Sites in the United States, Italy and Spain provided acute and convalescent COVID-19 samples. The analysed material was cDNA or gDNA that came from T cells, B-cell-depleted T cells, or PBMCs.

Methods used by the authors: Nucleated cell counts were estimated from reference gene primer amplification. Produced via immunoSEQ multiplex PCR; TCRdb's table is partial and in-frame only. For V, J and clone size, that table is used; D and trimming come from the DNA. This table has about 90,000 clones, around 93% appearing once. Germline values: CDR1 SNHLY, CDR2 FYNNEI. Trimming left V 7 bases short and J 10 bases short, with 19 bases between. The CDR3 totals 14 residues. The chain uses TRBV2 and TRBJ1-4; D possibly corresponds to TRBD1 (6 bases). Sample: peripheral blood. This TCR was sampled from a human donor with active COVID-19. The donor label of this sample is uncertain. For the CDR3, the DNA is TGTGCCAGCAAAAACGGCGGGGGCGTCACAAAACTGTTTTTT. It translates to CASKNGGGVTKLFF.